This T cell receptor (beta chain) was obtained from a study of CD8 T cells in Susac syndrome. Germline assignment: CDR1 SNHLY and CDR2 FYNNEI. The CDR3 contains 14 residues. The ends were cut back, 4 bases at V and 4 bases at J, with 13 bases in the middle. Random hexamers were used to reverse transcribe the RNA input (roughly 0.5 to 1 ug). From the immunoSEQ multiplex PCR reads, TCRdb called clonotypes with MiXCR, one entry per CDR3 protein. The data hold about 150,000 distinct CDR3 sequences, with roughly 95% observed a single time. To note about this clonotype: The conserved phenylalanine or tryptophan normally closing the CDR3 is absent here, so this likely arose from a read error.

This chain connects TRBV2 to TRBJ1-2; no reliable D call. Material for sequencing was CD8+ T cells from PBMCs. This clonotype was obtained from a human donor with multiple sclerosis. In DNA form, the CDR3 reads TGTGCCAGCAGTGGAGGCCCCCCGGGCTATGGCTACACCTCC. It specifies CASSGGPPGYGYTS.